The present entry profiles one T cell receptor beta chain with its context. Its antigen is still unknown. Sequencing used immunoSEQ v3. Assay: immunoSEQ multiplex PCR; the TCRdb copy retains only in-frame clones and omits some. The sample lists about 43,000 clones, around 80% seen once, with approximately 16% in the top ten. Time point given: pre-treatment sample, taken before nivolumab and TIL therapy. Enrollment ran from October 2017 to early 2020. The CDR3 runs 19 residues. V lost 3 bases to trimming and J lost 4 bases; unmatched junction nucleotides: 17. Germline V lookup: CDR1 SGHAT, CDR2 FQNNGV. The sample comes from a study of TIL therapy for anti-PD-1-resistant metastatic lung cancer. Study-level points and caveats: This highly selected cohort may not generalize to typical lung cancer patients.

The J gene is TRBJ2-1, the V gene TRBV11-2; 8 bases agree with TRBD1. This sample comprised blood, obtained at baseline. The sequence was obtained from a man in his 70s with non-small cell lung cancer. Here the CDR3 reads CASSFRPPNRGAAYNEQFF. Written as DNA, the CDR3 is TGTGCCAGCAGCTTTAGACCACCAAACAGGGGGGCTGCATACAATGAGCAGTTCTTC. The variable domain in full, completed from reference TRBV11-2 and TRBJ2-1, reads EAGVAQSPRYKIIEKRQSVAFWCNPISGHATLYWYQQILGQGPKLLIQFQNNGVVDDSQLPKDRFSAERLKGVDSTLKIQPAKLEDSAVYLCASSFRPPNRGAAYNEQFFGPGTRLTVL.